Each of the 28 T cell receptor beta chains below was sequenced from the same sample in a study of blood T cell repertoires in COVID-19. Produced via immunoSEQ multiplex PCR; TCRdb's table is partial and in-frame only. The sample yields about 290,000 clones, under 90% seen once. The sequencing input was PBMCs or T cells enriched from blood (not recorded which). The receptors here all came from a middle-aged woman who had recovered from COVID-19.

The chain employs TRBV3-1 (or the pseudogene TRBV3-2) and TRBJ1-1, with D possibly matching TRBD1 (5 bases). The V gene lost 1 base and the J gene lost 11 bases, with 11 bases spanning the gap. This CDR3 has 12 amino acids. Germline CDR1 LGHDT, CDR2 YNNKEL (reference sequence). This CDR3 is CASSQADTEAFF. The CDR3 DNA follows: TGTGCCAGCAGCCAAGCGGACACGGAGGCTTTCTTT.

The chain is built from TRBV7-2 and TRBJ1-1; D might be TRBD1 (5 bases). Between the trimmed V and J ends, which lost 5 bases and 1 base, there was a span of 17 bases. The CDR3 spans 16 residues. CDR1 is SGHTA, CDR2 FQGNSA, per germline. The CDR3 DNA reads TGTGCCAGCAGCATGTTTCAGCGGGGCACGAACACTGAAGCTTTCTTT. Translated: CASSMFQRGTNTEAFF.

The gene calls are TRBV2 and TRBJ1-5, with 8 bases identical to TRBD1. The J segment lost 7 bases and the V segment lost 6 bases, leaving 11 bases of the junction unmatched. The CDR3 consists of 15 residues. Germline loops: CDR1 SNHLY, CDR2 FYNNEI. The CDR3 coding sequence is TGTGCCAGCAGCGTGGACAGGGACCGGCGACAGCCCCAGCATTTT. Translated, it gives CASSVDRDRRQPQHF.

This chain uses TRBV9 with TRBJ1-6; D gene uncertain. CDR1 and CDR2 (germline): SGDLS, YYNGEE. The CDR3 length is 14 residues. V lost 0 bases and J lost 7, with 8 bases in between. The CDR3 sequence is CASSVGTANSPLHF. The CDR3 DNA is TGTGCCAGCAGCGTAGGCACAGCCAATTCACCCCTCCACTTT.

V gene TRBV5-4 combines with J gene TRBJ2-1; perhaps TRBD1 as D (6 bases). V lost 2 bases and J 4 bases, leaving 16 bases between the germline ends. The CDR3 consists of 16 residues. Per germline, CDR1 SGHNT and CDR2 YYREEE (reference sequence). The CDR3 DNA follows: TGTGCCAGCAGCTTAGCCGAGGGCAGGGGTTACAATGAGCAGTTCTTC. Translation: CASSLAEGRGYNEQFF.

The chain employs TRBV11-3 and TRBJ2-1; 7 bases agree with TRBD1. V gave up 5 bases and J gave up 3 bases; unmatched junction bases: 1. The CDR3 loop spans 13 amino acids. Germline-derived CDR1 and CDR2 are SGHNT and YENEEA. This CDR3 is CASSRTGYNEQFF. The CDR3 coding sequence is TGTGCCAGCAGCAGGACAGGCTACAATGAGCAGTTCTTC.

V gene TRBV18 combines with J gene TRBJ2-2; D gene unclear. Germline V CDR1 and CDR2: KGHSH, LQKENI. The CDR3 contains 15 residues. V dropped 3 bases and J dropped 3 bases, with 11 bases sitting between them. CDR3: CASSPTYRDTGELFF. As DNA, the CDR3 is TGTGCCAGCTCACCTACGTATCGGGACACCGGGGAGCTGTTTTTT. Complete variable domain (other parts from reference TRBV18 and TRBJ2-2): NAGVMQNPRHLVRRRGQEARLRCSPMKGHSHVYWYRQLPEEGLKFMVYLQKENIIDESGMPKERFSAEFPKEGPSILRIQQVVRGDSAAYFCASSPTYRDTGELFFGEGSRLTVL.

This chain uses TRBV29-1 with TRBJ1-1, with no clear D. The CDR3 has 11 residues. The ends were cut back, 6 bases at V and 11 bases at J, with 16 bases in the middle. Germline loops: CDR1 SQVTM, CDR2 ANQGSEA. For the CDR3, the DNA is TGCAGCGTGGCCGATGCGGGCGGGGCTTTCTTT. Its protein product is CSVADAGGAFF.

The rearrangement links TRBV19 to TRBJ1-2; 9 bases are a match to TRBD1. The length of the CDR3 is 17 residues. Germline V gene data show CDR1 as LNHDA and CDR2 as SQIVND (reference sequence). V dropped 5 bases and J dropped 4; count of bases not matched to a gene: 14. The DNA of the CDR3 is TGTGCCAGTAGTCCTCGCGACGCCGGGACAGGGATCTATGGCTACACCTTC. This translates into CASSPRDAGTGIYGYTF.

The V call is TRBV18, the J call TRBJ1-2; TRBD1 might be the D (5 bases). The CDR3 is 14 amino acids. Germline V gene lookup returns CDR1 KGHSH and CDR2 LQKENI. Trimming stripped 5 bases from V and 4 bases from J, with 14 bases between. CDR3 sequence: CASSSIDGGYGYTF. CDR3 DNA: TGTGCCAGCTCATCCATCGACGGGGGCTATGGCTACACCTTC.

V usage is TRBV6-2 or TRBV6-3 and J usage is TRBJ2-5, with D perhaps matching TRBD2 (5 bases). CDR1 and CDR2 (germline): MNHEY, SVGEGT. The CDR3 totals 14 residues. The V and J ends lost 2 bases and 6 bases respectively, with 13 bases between them. CDR3 loop: CASSYPGSGKTQYF. CDR3 sequence (DNA): TGTGCCAGCAGTTACCCGGGATCGGGGAAGACCCAGTACTTC.

The chain combines TRBV24-1 with TRBJ2-1; 8 bases map to TRBD1. The CDR3 has 15 residues. Germline CDR1 reads KGHDR; CDR2 reads SFDVKD. The trim removed 5 bases at V and 7 bases at J, leaving 9 bases unmatched. CDR3 sequence (DNA): TGTGCCACCAGTGCGGTGACAGGGGAAGGGAATGAGCAGTTCTTC. Translating it yields CATSAVTGEGNEQFF.

The chain recombines TRBV30 with TRBJ1-1; D gene uncertain. Between the trimmed V and J ends, which lost 1 base and 2 bases, there was a span of 17 bases. Germline V gene sequence: CDR1 GTSNPN, CDR2 SVGIG (reference sequence). The CDR3 sequence is 16 residues long. The CDR3 loop reads CAWSGHPTRVNTEAFF. The CDR3 bases are TGTGCCTGGAGTGGGCATCCCACACGGGTAAACACTGAAGCTTTCTTT.

The CDR3 spells CASSVEGGNQPQHF. CDR3 nucleotides: TGTGCCAGCAGCGTAGAGGGGGGGAATCAGCCCCAGCATTTT. The V gene is TRBV9, the J gene TRBJ1-5, with D perhaps matching TRBD1 (6 bases). This CDR3 contains 14 residues. Trimming removed 0 bases from V and 4 bases from J, with 8 bases in between. Germline V gives CDR1 SGDLS, CDR2 YYNGEE.

This rearrangement joins TRBV2 to TRBJ2-5, with TRBD1 matching over 7 bases. There are 12 residues in the CDR3. The germline gives CDR1 SNHLY, CDR2 FYNNEI. The trim removed 11 bases at V and 5 bases at J, leaving 8 bases unmatched. The CDR3: CAVKTGLETQYF. The CDR3 DNA follows: TGTGCCGTAAAGACAGGGTTGGAGACCCAGTACTTC. The entire variable domain, with the rest obtained from reference TRBV2 and TRBJ2-5, is as follows: EPEVTQTPSHQVTQMGQEVILRCVPISNHLYFYWYRQILGQKVEFLVSFYNNEISEKSEIFDDQFSVERPDGSNFTLKIRSTKLEDSAMYFCAVKTGLETQYFGPGTRLLVL.

The chain is built from TRBV27 and TRBJ1-1; TRBD1 matches 8 bases. Losses at the gene ends were 3 bases for V and 4 bases for J; bases not matched to a gene: 7. Germline V gives CDR1 MNHEY, CDR2 SMNVEV (reference sequence). The CDR3 is 15 amino acids. CDR3 region: CASSFAPGGITEAFF. CDR3 in DNA: TGTGCCAGCAGTTTTGCTCCAGGGGGCATCACTGAAGCTTTCTTT.

The J gene is TRBJ1-2, the V gene TRBV5-1; D might be TRBD1 (6 bases). In germline, CDR1 is SGHRS, CDR2 YFSETQ. This CDR3 is built from 15 residues. V was clipped by 1 base and J by 1 base, with 11 bases between them. The DNA of the CDR3 is TGCGCCAGCAGCTTGTCCCCCAGGGGTAACTATGGCTACACCTTC. It encodes CASSLSPRGNYGYTF. Together with reference TRBV5-1 and TRBJ1-2, the CDR3 gives the full variable domain: KAGVTQTPRYLIKTRGQQVTLSCSPISGHRSVSWYQQTPGQGLQFLFEYFSETQRNKGNFPGRFSGRQFSNSRSEMNVSTLELGDSALYLCASSLSPRGNYGYTFGSGTRLTVV.

The chain couples TRBV12-3 or TRBV12-4 to TRBJ2-1, with D perhaps matching TRBD1 (5 bases). The ends were cut back, 8 bases at V and 6 bases at J, with 14 bases in the middle. The CDR3 is 13 amino acids. The CDR3 here is CASGAPGLNEQFF. CDR3 nucleotide sequence: TGTGCCAGCGGGGCCCCAGGGCTCAATGAGCAGTTCTTC.

The chain is built from TRBV5-1 and TRBJ2-3, with 11 bases identical to TRBD2. J lost 6 bases, V lost 1 base, and 10 bases had no gene match. Germline V lookup: CDR1 SGHRS, CDR2 YFSETQ. The CDR3 runs to 17 residues. CDR3 nucleotide sequence: TGCGCCAGCAGCTTGTGGGCTAGCGGGGGGAAGTCGGATACGCAGTATTTT. Translated, it gives CASSLWASGGKSDTQYF.

This chain links TRBV2 with TRBJ1-1, with D possibly being TRBD1 (6 bases). The germline V gene encodes CDR1 SNHLY and CDR2 FYNNEI. V was clipped by 7 bases and J by 0 bases, with 12 bases between them. This CDR3 has 14 amino acids. DNA for the CDR3: TGTGCCAGCATGTGGGACACCGTGAACACTGAAGCTTTCTTT. Its translation: CASMWDTVNTEAFF. The full variable domain, in which reference TRBV2 and TRBJ1-1 provide the parts outside the CDR3, is EPEVTQTPSHQVTQMGQEVILRCVPISNHLYFYWYRQILGQKVEFLVSFYNNEISEKSEIFDDQFSVERPDGSNFTLKIRSTKLEDSAMYFCASMWDTVNTEAFFGQGTRLTVV.

This clone was found once. CDR3 residues: CASSLDFAYEQYF. Written as DNA, the CDR3 is TGTGCCAGCAGCTTAGACTTCGCCTACGAGCAGTACTTC. This chain links TRBV7-3 with TRBJ2-7, with unresolved D. Trimming removed 2 bases from V and 2 bases from J, with 7 bases in between. Per germline, CDR1 SGHTA and CDR2 FQGTGA. There are 13 residues in the CDR3.

V and J are TRBV3-1 (or the pseudogene TRBV3-2) and TRBJ2-1; 7 bases line up with TRBD2. This CDR3 is 15 amino acids long. V shed 0 bases and J 4 bases; nucleotides not matched to a gene: 3. Germline lookup yields CDR1 LGHDT and CDR2 YNNKEL (reference sequence). The CDR3 region is CASSQDPGGYNEQFF. Here the CDR3 DNA reads TGTGCCAGCAGCCAAGATCCCGGGGGGTACAATGAGCAGTTCTTC.

The chain recombines TRBV27 with TRBJ2-1; 11 nucleotides line up with TRBD2. Germline V gene sequence: CDR1 MNHEY, CDR2 SMNVEV (reference sequence). This CDR3 has 17 amino acids. Trimming removed 5 bases from V and 5 bases from J; junction bases left unmatched: 11. DNA of the CDR3: TGTGCCAGCAGTGTGCTGACACTAGCGGGAGCGCACAATGAGCAGTTCTTC. Encoded protein: CASSVLTLAGAHNEQFF.

This clone was detected once. The gene calls are TRBV28 and TRBJ1-5, with 9 positions matching TRBD1. Unmatched junction bases numbered 4, after V lost 5 bases and J lost 2 bases. CDR3 length: 15 amino acids. CDR1 and CDR2 (germline): MDHEN, SYDVKM. The CDR3, as DNA: TGTGCCAGCAGTATTACAGGGGGCGGCAATCAGCCCCAGCATTTT. This gives the protein CASSITGGGNQPQHF.

V usage is TRBV6-5 and J usage is TRBJ1-1; TRBD1 agrees at 7 bases. This CDR3 is 15 amino acids long. The junction had 8 bases not matched to a gene; V was cut back by 7 bases and J by 0 bases. Germline V gives CDR1 MNHEY, CDR2 SVGAGI. The CDR3 sequence is CASTPQGIMNTEAFF. For the CDR3, the DNA is TGTGCCAGCACCCCACAGGGGATTATGAACACTGAAGCTTTCTTT.

The chain joins TRBV4-1 to TRBJ1-3, with 11 bases aligning to TRBD1. With 0 bases clipped from V and 7 bases from J, the junction kept 8 bases outside the gene matches. Germline V CDR1 and CDR2: MGHRA, YSYEKL. This CDR3 spans 17 amino acids. CDR3 region: CASSQDKRDRGFNTIYF. The CDR3 coding sequence is TGCGCCAGCAGCCAAGATAAGAGGGACAGGGGGTTCAACACCATATATTTT.

The J gene is TRBJ2-2, the V gene TRBV5-1; a possible D gene is TRBD2 (7 bases). This CDR3 comprises 15 residues. V dropped 4 bases and J dropped 8 bases, with 18 bases sitting between them. CDR1 and CDR2 (germline): SGHRS, YFSETQ. The CDR3 is CASSLSGGLLGELFF. CDR3 nucleotide sequence: TGCGCCAGCAGCCTTTCCGGGGGGCTGCTGGGGGAGCTGTTTTTT.

The V gene is TRBV25-1, the J gene TRBJ1-1, with D perhaps matching TRBD1 (5 bases). The V end lost 6 bases, the J end lost 3 bases, and 20 bases lay between the germline ends. CDR3 size: 16 residues. The V gene's germline CDR1 is MGHDK and CDR2 SYGVNS. CDR3 sequence: CASRGRGLGRHTEAFF. The CDR3, as DNA: TGTGCCAGCAGGGGGCGTGGGTTAGGCAGGCACACTGAAGCTTTCTTT.